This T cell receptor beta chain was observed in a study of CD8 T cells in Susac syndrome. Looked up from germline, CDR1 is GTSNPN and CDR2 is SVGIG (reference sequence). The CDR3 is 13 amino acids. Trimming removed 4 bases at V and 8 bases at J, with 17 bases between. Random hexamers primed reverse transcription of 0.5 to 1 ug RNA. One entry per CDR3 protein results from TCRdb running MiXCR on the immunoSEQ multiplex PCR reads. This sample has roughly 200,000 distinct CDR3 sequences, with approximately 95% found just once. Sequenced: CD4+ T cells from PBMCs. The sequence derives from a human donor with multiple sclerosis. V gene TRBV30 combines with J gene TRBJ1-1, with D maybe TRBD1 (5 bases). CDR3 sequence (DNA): TGTGCCTGGATGCTCACCCGAGGGGTCGAAGCTTTCTTT. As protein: CAWMLTRGVEAFF.